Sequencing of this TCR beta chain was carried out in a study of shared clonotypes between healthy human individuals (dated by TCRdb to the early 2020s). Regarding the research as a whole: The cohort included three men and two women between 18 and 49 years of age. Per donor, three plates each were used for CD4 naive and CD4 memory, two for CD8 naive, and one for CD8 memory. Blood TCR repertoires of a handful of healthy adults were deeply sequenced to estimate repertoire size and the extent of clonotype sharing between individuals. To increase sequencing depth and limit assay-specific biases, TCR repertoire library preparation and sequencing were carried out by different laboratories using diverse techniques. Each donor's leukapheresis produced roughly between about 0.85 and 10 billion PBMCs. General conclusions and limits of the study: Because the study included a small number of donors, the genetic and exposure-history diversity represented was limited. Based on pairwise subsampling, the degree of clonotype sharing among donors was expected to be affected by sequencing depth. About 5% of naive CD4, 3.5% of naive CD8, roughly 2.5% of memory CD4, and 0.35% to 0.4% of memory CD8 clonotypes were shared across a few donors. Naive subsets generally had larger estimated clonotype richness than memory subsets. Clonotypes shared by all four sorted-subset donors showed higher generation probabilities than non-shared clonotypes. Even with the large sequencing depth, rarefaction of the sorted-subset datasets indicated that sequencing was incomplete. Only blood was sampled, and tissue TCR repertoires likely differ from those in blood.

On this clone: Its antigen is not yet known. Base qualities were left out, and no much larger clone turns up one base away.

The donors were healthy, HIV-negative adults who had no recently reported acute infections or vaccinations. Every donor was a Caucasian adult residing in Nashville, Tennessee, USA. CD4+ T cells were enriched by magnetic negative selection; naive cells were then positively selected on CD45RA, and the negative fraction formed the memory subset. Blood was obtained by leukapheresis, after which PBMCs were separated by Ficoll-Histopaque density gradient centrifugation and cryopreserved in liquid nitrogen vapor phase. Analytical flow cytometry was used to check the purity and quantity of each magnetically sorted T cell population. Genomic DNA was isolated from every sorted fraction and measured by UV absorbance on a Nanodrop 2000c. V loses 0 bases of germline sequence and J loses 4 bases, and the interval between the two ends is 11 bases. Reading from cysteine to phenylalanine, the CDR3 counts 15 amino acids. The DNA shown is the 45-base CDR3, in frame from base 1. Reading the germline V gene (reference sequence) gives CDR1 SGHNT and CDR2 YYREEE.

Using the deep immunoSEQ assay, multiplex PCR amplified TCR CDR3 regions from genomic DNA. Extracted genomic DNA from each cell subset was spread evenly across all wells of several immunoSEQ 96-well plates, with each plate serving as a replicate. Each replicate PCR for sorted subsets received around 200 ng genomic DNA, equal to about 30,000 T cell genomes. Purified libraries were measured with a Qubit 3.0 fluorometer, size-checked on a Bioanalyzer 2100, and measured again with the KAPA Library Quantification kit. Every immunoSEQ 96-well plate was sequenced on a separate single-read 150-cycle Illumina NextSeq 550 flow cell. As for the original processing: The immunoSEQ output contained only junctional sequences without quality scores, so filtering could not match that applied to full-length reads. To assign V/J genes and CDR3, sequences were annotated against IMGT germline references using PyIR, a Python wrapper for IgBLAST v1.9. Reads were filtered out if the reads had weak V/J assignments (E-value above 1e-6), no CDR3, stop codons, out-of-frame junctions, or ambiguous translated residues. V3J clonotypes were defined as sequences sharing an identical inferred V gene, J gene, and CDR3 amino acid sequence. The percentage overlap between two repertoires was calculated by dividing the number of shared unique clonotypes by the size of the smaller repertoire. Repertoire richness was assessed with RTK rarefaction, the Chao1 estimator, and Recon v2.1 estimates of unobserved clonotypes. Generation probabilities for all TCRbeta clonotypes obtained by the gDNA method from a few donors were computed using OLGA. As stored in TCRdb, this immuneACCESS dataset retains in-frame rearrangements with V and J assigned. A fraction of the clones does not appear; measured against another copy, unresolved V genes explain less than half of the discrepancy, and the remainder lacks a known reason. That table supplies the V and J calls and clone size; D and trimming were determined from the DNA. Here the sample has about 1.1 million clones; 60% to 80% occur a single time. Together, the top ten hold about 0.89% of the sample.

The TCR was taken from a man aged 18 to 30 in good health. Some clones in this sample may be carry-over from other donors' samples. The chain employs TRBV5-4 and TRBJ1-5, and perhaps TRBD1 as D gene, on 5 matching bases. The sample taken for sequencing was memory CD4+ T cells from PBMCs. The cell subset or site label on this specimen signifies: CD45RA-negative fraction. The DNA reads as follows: TGTGCCAGCAGCTTGGACCCAGGGAAGAATCAGCCCCAGCATTTT. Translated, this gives CASSLDPGKNQPQHF.